These T cell receptor beta chains were read from a single sample in a study of Ad26.COV2.S vaccination and SARS-CoV-2 variants. The repertoire was sequenced with immunoSEQ multiplex PCR; TCRdb's copy has only in-frame clones and lacks some. The sample holds around 300,000 clones, 90% seen once. The sample in question was peripheral blood, obtained in a trial of Ad26.COV2.S vaccine versus placebo. These receptors all come from a person aged 18-65 years who received the Ad26.COV2.S COVID-19 vaccine or a placebo. Both conserved end residues are part of each CDR3. A D gene is named only where the DNA matches it firmly. Not every row has a clone size; where given, it reads once, few, many or a size class.

D,V,J,size,CDR3,DNA
NA,TRBV6-2/TRBV6-3,TRBJ2-3,NA,CASSYPTRILERGFTDTQYF,TGTGCCAGCAGTTACCCAACCAGGATCCTAGAGAGAGGTTTCACAGATACGCAGTATTTT
NA,TRBV7-6,TRBJ1-4,NA,CASSQFLGAEEKLFF,TGTGCCAGCAGCCAATTTCTGGGGGCTGAGGAAAAACTGTTTTTT
NA,TRBV29-1,TRBJ1-2,NA,CSVRSDRNYGYTF,TGCAGCGTAAGGTCGGACAGAAACTATGGCTACACCTTC
TRBD2,TRBV27,TRBJ2-1,NA,CASSLLEASGSSYNEQFF,TGTGCCAGCAGTTTGCTCGAGGCTAGCGGGAGCTCCTACAATGAGCAGTTCTTC
NA,TRBV5-1,TRBJ2-1,NA,CASFSRVGSYNEQFF,TGCGCCAGCTTCTCCCGAGTAGGCTCCTACAATGAGCAGTTCTTC
NA,TRBV19,TRBJ2-3,NA,CASRDTGVKDTQYF,TGTGCCTCTCGGGACACGGGTGTGAAAGATACGCAGTATTTT
NA,TRBV6-5,TRBJ2-3,NA,CASSLSTGASTDTQYF,TGTGCCAGCAGTTTATCGACAGGCGCCTCCACAGATACGCAGTATTTT
TRBD2,TRBV5-1,TRBJ2-1,few,CASSPFPGLGTHDEQFF,TGCGCCAGCAGCCCGTTCCCGGGACTAGGGACACACGATGAGCAGTTCTTC
NA,TRBV3-1/TRBV3-2,TRBJ1-1,NA,CASGRATANTEAFF,TGTGCCAGCGGAAGGGCAACAGCTAACACTGAAGCTTTCTTT
NA,TRBV3-1/TRBV3-2,TRBJ2-7,NA,CASSQDRATYYEQYF,TGTGCCAGCAGCCAAGATCGTGCTACGTATTACGAGCAGTACTTC